These 2 T cell receptor beta chains were sequenced from one sample in a study of shared clonotypes between healthy human individuals. The protocol was immunoSEQ multiplex PCR, while the TCRdb copy is restricted to in-frame clones and leaves out a portion. The repertoire has approximately 500,000 clones, almost 80% of them found once; the top ten carry more than 10%. The sequencing input was PBMCs. All receptors come from a woman in her thirties or forties in good health. Some clones in this sample may be carry-over from other donors' samples.

The chain employs TRBV6-6 and TRBJ2-1; TRBD2 matches 7 bases. The CDR3 spans 16 residues. CDR1 and CDR2 from the germline V gene are MNHNY and SVGAGI (reference sequence). The J segment lost 8 bases and the V segment lost 4 bases, leaving 14 bases of the junction unmatched. The CDR3 DNA is TGTGCCAGCAGTTCGTATCGACTAGCCGGTGGCGATGAGCAGTTCTTC. Protein sequence: CASSSYRLAGGDEQFF.

The genes are TRBV7-8 and TRBJ2-7; D perhaps matches TRBD2 (5 bases). Germline CDR1 is SGHVS and CDR2 is FQNEAQ. V shed 0 bases and J shed 3 bases, with 9 bases lying between them. The CDR3 sequence is 14 residues long. CDR3 coding DNA: TGTGCCAGCAGCTTAGCGAGGGCTAACTACGAGCAGTACTTC. Translation: CASSLARANYEQYF.